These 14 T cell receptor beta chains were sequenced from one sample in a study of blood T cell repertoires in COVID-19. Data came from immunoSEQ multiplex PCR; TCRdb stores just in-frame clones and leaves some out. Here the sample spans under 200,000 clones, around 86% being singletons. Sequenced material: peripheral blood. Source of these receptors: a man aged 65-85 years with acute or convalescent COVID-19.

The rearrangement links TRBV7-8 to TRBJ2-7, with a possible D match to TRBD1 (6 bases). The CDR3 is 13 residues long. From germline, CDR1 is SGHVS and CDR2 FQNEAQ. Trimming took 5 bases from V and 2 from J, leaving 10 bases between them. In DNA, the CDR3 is TGTGCCAGCAGCAACAGGACAGCCTACGAGCAGTACTTC. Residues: CASSNRTAYEQYF.

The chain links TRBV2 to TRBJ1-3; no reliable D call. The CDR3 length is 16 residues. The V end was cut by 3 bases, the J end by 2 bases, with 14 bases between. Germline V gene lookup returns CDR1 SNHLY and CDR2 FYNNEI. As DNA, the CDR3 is TGTGCCAGCAGTGACTTTATGGCCAGTGCTGGAAACACCATATATTTT. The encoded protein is CASSDFMASAGNTIYF.

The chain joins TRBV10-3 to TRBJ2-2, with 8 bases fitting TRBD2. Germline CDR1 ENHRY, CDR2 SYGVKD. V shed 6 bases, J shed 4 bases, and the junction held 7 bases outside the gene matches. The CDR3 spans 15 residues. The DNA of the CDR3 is TGTGCCATCAGGGACCCGGGAGGGAGCACCGGGGAGCTGTTTTTT. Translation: CAIRDPGGSTGELFF.

As DNA, the CDR3 is TGCGCCAGCAGTCCCAACCCAGGGGCAAGAACCAAAAACATTCAGTACTTC. Its protein is CASSPNPGARTKNIQYF. The rearrangement links TRBV4-1 to TRBJ2-4; D perhaps matches TRBD1 (6 bases). The V end lost 6 bases, the J end lost 2 bases, and 20 bases lay between the germline ends. The germline CDR1 and CDR2 sequences are MGHRA and YSYEKL. CDR3 length: 17 residues.

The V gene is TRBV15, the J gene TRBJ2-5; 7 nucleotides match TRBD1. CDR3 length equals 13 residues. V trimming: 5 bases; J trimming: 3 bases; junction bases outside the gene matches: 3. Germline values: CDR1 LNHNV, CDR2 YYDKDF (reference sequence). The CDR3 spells CATSRDSEETQYF. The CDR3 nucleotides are TGTGCCACCAGCCGGGACAGCGAAGAGACCCAGTACTTC.

The CDR3 here is CASSHRRLAGDYNEQFF. The CDR3 coding sequence is TGCGCCAGCAGCCATAGAAGACTAGCGGGAGACTACAATGAGCAGTTCTTC. J is TRBJ2-1 and V is TRBV4-1; 12 bases agree with TRBD2. J was trimmed by 3 bases and V by 3 bases; bases with no gene match: 6. The CDR3 consists of 17 residues. The germline V gene encodes CDR1 MGHRA and CDR2 YSYEKL.

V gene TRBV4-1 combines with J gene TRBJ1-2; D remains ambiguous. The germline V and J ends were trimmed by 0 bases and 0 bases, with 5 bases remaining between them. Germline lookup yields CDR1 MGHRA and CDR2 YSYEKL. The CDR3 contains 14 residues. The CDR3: CASSQDPTNYGYTF. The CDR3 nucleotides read TGCGCCAGCAGCCAAGACCCAACTAACTATGGCTACACCTTC.

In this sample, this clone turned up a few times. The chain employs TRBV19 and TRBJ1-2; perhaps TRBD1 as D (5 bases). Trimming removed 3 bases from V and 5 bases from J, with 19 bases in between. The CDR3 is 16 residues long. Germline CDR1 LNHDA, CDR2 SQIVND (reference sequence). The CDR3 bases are TGTGCCAGTAGTATCTACCAGGGCGCCCTTCGTTATGGCTACACCTTC. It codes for CASSIYQGALRYGYTF.

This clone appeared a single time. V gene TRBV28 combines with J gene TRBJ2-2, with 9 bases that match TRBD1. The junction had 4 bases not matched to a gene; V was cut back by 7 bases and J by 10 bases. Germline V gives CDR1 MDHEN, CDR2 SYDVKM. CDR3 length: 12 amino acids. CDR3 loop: CASTHRGLELFF. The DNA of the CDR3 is TGTGCCAGCACTCACAGGGGGCTGGAGCTGTTTTTT.

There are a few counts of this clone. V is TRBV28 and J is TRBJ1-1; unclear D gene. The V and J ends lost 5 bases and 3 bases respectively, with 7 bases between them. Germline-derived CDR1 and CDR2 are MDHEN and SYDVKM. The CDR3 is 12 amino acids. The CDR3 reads CASSLYYTEAFF. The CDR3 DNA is TGTGCCAGCAGTCTGTACTACACTGAAGCTTTCTTT.

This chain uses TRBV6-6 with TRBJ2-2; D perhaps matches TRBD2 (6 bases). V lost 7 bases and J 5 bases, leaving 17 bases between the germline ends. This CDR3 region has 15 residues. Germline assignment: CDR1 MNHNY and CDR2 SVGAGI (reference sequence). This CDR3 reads CASNRGSVVTGELFF. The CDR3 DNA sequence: TGTGCCAGCAACCGGGGGAGCGTGGTAACCGGGGAGCTGTTTTTT.

This CDR3 reads CSVASGRATDTQYF. CDR3 DNA: TGCAGCGTTGCTAGCGGGAGGGCGACAGATACGCAGTATTTT. The chain recombines TRBV29-1 with TRBJ2-3; 12 bases fit TRBD2. Germline trimming cut 4 bases from V and 3 bases from J; bases unmatched to any gene: 2. The CDR3 covers 14 residues. Germline V gene sequence: CDR1 SQVTM, CDR2 ANQGSEA.

The CDR3: CASSPPSPRVVMYEQFF. The CDR3 DNA sequence: TGTGCCAGCTCACCACCGTCCCCCCGGGTCGTTATGTATGAGCAGTTCTTC. The chain joins TRBV18 to TRBJ2-1; D is unclear. CDR3 length: 17 residues. The V end was cut by 0 bases, the J end by 8 bases, with 20 bases between. Per germline, CDR1 KGHSH and CDR2 LQKENI.

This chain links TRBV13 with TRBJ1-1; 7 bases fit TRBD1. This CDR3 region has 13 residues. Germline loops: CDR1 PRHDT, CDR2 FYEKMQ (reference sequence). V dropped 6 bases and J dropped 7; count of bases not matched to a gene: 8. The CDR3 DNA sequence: TGTGCCAGCAGATCGACGGACAGGATTGAAGCTTTCTTT. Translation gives CASRSTDRIEAFF. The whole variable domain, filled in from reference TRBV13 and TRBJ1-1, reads AAGVIQSPRHLIKEKRETATLKCYPIPRHDTVYWYQQGPGQDPQFLISFYEKMQSDKGSIPDRFSAQQFSDYHSELNMSSLELGDSALYFCASRSTDRIEAFFGQGTRLTVV.